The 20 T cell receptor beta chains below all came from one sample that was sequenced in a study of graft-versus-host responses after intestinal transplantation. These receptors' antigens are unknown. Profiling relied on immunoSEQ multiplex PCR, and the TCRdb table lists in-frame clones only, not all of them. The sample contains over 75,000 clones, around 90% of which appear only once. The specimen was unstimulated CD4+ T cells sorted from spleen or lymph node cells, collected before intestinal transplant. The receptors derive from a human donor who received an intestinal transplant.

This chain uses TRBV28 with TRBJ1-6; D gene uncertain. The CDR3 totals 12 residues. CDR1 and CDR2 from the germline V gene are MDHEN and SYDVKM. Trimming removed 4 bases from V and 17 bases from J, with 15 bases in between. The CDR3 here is CASSSARGGVHF. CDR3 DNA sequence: TGTGCCAGCAGTTCCGCGCGCGGCGGAGTCCACTTT.

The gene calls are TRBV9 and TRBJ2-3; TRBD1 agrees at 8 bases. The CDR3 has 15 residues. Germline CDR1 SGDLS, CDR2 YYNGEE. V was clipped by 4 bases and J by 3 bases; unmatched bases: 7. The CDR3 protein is CASSSRTGRTDTQYF. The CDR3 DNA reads TGTGCCAGCAGCTCACGGACAGGGAGGACAGATACGCAGTATTTT.

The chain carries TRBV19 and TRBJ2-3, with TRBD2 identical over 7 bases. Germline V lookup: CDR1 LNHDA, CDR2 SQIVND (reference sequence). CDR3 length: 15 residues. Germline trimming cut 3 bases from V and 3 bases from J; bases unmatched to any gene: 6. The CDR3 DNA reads TGTGCCAGTAGTATCAACGGGGGAGGGACAGATACGCAGTATTTT. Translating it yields CASSINGGGTDTQYF.

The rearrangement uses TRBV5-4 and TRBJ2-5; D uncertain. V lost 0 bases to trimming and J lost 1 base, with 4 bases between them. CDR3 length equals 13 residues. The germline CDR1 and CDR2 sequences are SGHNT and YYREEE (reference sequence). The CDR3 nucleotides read TGTGCCAGCAGCTTGGACACCCAAGAGACCCAGTACTTC. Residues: CASSLDTQETQYF.

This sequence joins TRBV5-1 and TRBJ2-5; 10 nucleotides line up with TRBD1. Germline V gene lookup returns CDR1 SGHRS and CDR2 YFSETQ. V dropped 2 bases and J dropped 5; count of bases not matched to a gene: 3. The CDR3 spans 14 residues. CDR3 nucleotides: TGCGCCAGCAGCTTAGGGGGACAGGGGGAGACCCAGTACTTC. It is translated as CASSLGGQGETQYF.

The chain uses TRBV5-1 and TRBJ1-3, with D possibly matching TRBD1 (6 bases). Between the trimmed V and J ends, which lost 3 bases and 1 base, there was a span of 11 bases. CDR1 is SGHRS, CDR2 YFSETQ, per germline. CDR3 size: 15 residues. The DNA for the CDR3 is TGCGCCAGCAGCTCCGACGGGACATCTGGAAACACCATATATTTT. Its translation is CASSSDGTSGNTIYF. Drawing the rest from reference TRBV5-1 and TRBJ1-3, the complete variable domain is KAGVTQTPRYLIKTRGQQVTLSCSPISGHRSVSWYQQTPGQGLQFLFEYFSETQRNKGNFPGRFSGRQFSNSRSEMNVSTLELGDSALYLCASSSDGTSGNTIYFGEGSWLTVV.

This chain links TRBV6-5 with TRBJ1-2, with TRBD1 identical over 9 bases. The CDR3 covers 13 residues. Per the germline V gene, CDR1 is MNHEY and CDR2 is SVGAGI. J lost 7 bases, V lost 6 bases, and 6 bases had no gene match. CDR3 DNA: TGTGCCAGCAGCTGGGACAGGGTACGTGGCTACACCTTC. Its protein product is CASSWDRVRGYTF.

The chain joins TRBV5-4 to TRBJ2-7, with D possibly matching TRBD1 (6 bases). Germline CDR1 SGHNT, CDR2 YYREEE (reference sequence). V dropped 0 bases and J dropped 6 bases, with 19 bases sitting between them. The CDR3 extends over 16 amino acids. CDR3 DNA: TGTGCCAGCAGCTTGGTCCCCGGACAGATCGCCACCGAGCAGTACTTC. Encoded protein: CASSLVPGQIATEQYF. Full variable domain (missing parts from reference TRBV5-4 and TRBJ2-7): ETGVTQSPTHLIKTRGQQVTLRCSSQSGHNTVSWYQQALGQGPQFIFQYYREEENGRGNFPPRFSGLQFPNYSSELNVNALELDDSALYLCASSLVPGQIATEQYFGPGTRLTVT.

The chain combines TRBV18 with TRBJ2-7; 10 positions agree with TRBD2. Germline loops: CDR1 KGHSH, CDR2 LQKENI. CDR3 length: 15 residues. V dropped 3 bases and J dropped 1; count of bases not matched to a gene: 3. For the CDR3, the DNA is TGTGCCAGCTCACCCGCTAGCGGGGGTTCCTACGAGCAGTACTTC. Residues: CASSPASGGSYEQYF.

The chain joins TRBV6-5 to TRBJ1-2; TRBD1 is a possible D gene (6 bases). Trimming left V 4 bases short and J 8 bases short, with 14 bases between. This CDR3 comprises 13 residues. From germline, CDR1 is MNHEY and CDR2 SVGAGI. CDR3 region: CASSFRKQGGYTF. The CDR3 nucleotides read TGTGCCAGCAGTTTCCGAAAACAGGGCGGCTACACCTTC.

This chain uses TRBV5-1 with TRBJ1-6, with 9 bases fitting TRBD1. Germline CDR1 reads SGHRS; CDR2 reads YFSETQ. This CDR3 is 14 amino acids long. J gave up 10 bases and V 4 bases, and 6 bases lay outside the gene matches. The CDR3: CASSGTGLGSPLHF. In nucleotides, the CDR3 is TGCGCCAGCAGCGGGACAGGGTTGGGCTCACCCCTCCACTTT.

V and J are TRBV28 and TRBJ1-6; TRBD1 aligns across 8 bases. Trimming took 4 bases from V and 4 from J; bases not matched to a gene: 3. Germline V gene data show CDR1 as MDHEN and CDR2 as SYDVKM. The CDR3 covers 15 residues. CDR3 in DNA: TGTGCCAGCAGTTCGGGACAGGAATATAATTCACCCCTCCACTTT. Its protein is CASSSGQEYNSPLHF.

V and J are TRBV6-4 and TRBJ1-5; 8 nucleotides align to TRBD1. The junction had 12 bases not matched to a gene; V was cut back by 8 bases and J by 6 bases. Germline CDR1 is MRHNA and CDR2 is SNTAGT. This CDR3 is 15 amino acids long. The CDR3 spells CASALGQGLPQPQHF. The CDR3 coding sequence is TGTGCCAGCGCCCTAGGACAGGGACTTCCTCAGCCCCAGCATTTT.

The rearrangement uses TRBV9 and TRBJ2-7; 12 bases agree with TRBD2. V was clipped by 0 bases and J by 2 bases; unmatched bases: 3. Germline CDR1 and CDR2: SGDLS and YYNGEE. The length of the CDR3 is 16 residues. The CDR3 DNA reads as TGTGCCAGCAGCGTAGGCCCTAGCGGGGGGGCCTACGAGCAGTACTTC. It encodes CASSVGPSGGAYEQYF.

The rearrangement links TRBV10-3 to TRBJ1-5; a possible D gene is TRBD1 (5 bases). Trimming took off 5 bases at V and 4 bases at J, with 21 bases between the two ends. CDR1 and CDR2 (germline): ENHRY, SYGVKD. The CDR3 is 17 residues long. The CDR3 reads CAISSPRGGQGNQPQHF. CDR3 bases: TGTGCCATCAGTTCCCCCCGGGGGGGTCAAGGTAATCAGCCCCAGCATTTT.

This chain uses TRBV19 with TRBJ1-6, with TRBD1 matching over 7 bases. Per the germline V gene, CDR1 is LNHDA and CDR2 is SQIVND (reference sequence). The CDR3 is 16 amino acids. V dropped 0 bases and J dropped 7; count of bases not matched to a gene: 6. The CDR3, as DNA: TGTGCCAGTAGTATAGATCATCCAGGGGGGAATTCACCCCTCCACTTT. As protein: CASSIDHPGGNSPLHF.

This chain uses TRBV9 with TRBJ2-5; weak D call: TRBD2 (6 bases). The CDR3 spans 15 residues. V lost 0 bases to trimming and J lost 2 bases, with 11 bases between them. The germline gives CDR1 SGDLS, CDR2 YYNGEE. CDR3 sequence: CASSVATGEQETQYF. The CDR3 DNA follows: TGTGCCAGCAGCGTAGCGACGGGGGAACAAGAGACCCAGTACTTC.

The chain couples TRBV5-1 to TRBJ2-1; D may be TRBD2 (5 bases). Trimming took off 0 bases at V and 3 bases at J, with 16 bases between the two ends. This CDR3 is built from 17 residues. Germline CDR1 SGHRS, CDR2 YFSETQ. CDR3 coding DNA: TGCGCCAGCAGCTTGGAATTAGCGCGCACATACTACAATGAGCAGTTCTTC. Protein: CASSLELARTYYNEQFF.

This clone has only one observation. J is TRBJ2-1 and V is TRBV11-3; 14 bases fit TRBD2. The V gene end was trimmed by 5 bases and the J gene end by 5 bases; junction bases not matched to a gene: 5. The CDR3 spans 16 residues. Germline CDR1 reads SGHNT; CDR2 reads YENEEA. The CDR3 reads CASSPPGLAGDNEQFF. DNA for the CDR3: TGTGCCAGCAGCCCTCCGGGACTAGCGGGAGACAATGAGCAGTTCTTC.

CDR3: CASSSTGGAGYTF. The DNA of the CDR3 is TGCGCCAGCAGCTCGACAGGGGGCGCGGGCTACACCTTC. V is TRBV5-1 and J is TRBJ1-2; 10 bases agree with TRBD1. The V segment lost 3 bases and the J segment 8 bases; nucleotides outside the gene matches: 4. This CDR3 has 13 residues. CDR1 is SGHRS, CDR2 YFSETQ, per germline.